The clone carrying this T cell receptor (beta chain) was seen just once. Every donor, a Caucasian adult, lived in Nashville, Tennessee. Negatively enriched CD4+ T cells were divided by CD45RA into naive and memory. This entry is derived from a study of shared clonotypes between healthy human individuals. Authors' processing steps: ImmunoSEQ yielded junction-only sequences lacking quality scores, so filtering differed. The assay was immunoSEQ multiplex PCR, and TCRdb's table has in-frame clones only and misses some. D and trimming come from the DNA, and the V and J calls and clone size come from that table. The table includes approximately 1,000,000 clones, 75% to 80% detected once. Germline loops: CDR1 MDHEN, CDR2 SYDVKM. The V gene end was trimmed by 5 bases and the J gene end by 2 bases; junction bases not matched to a gene: 10. The CDR3 consists of 16 residues.

The TCR sequence derives from a young man in good health. Some clones in this sample may be carry-over from other donors' samples. The sample was memory CD4+ T cells from PBMCs. Subset defined: CD45RA-negative fraction. This sequence joins TRBV28 and TRBJ2-3; 7 bases line up with TRBD2. In nucleotides, the CDR3 is TGTGCCAGCAGTCCTTTAGCGGGCGTATTCACAGATACGCAGTATTTT. Translated: CASSPLAGVFTDTQYF.